The T cell receptor (beta chain) described here comes from a study of cytomegalovirus exposure and HLA in healthy donors. This clone was recorded only once. Its antigen is not known. This PCR relied on a set of 60 Vbeta primers and 13 Jbeta primers. Sequencing used immunoSEQ multiplex PCR; TCRdb keeps in-frame clones, though not all of them. The table includes tens of thousands of clones, about 69% detected once. Notes on the study in general: A prior analysis recorded that most TCR beta V segments were productive about 87% or about 30% of the time. An analysis was carried out at a later point. It showed that HLA-associated TCR beta chains were more clonally expanded than equally common non-associated chains. Sequencing depth across donors, presence/absence analyses assumed, was roughly uniform.

This sequence originates from a man aged 30 to 45 in good health and CMV-seropositive. The sequenced material came from PBMCs.

The CDR3 protein is CASSSGLATDTQYF. As DNA, the CDR3 is TGTGCCAGCAGCTCTGGACTAGCGACAGATACGCAGTATTTT. This sequence joins TRBV11-3 and TRBJ2-3, with 9 bases matching TRBD2. The germline V gene encodes CDR1 SGHNT and CDR2 YENEEA. The trim removed 4 bases at V and 3 bases at J, leaving 2 bases unmatched. The CDR3 runs 14 residues. Full variable domain (outside the CDR3, taken from reference TRBV11-3 and TRBJ2-3): EAGVVQSPRYKIIEKKQPVAFWCNPISGHNTLYWYLQNLGQGPELLIRYENEEAVDDSQLPKDRFSAERLKGVDSTLKIQPAELGDSAVYLCASSSGLATDTQYFGPGTRLTVL.